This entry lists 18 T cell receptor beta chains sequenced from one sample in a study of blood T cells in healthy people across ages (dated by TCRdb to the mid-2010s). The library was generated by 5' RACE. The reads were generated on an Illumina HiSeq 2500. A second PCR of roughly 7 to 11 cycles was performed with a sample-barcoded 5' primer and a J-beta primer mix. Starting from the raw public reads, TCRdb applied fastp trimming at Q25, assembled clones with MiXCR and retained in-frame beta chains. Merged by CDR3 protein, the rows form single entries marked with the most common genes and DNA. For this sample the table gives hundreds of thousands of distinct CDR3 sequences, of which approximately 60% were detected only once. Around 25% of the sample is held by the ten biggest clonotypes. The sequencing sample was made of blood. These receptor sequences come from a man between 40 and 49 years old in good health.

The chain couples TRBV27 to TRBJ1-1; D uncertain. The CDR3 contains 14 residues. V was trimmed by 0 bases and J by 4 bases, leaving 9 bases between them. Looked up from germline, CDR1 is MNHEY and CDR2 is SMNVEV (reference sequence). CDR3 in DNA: TGTGCCAGCAGTTTATCGGGAGAACCCACTGAAGCTTTCTTT. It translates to CASSLSGEPTEAFF.

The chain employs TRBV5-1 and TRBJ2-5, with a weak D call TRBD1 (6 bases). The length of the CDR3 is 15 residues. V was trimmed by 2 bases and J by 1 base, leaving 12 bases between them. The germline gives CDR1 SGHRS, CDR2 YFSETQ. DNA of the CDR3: TGCGCCAGCAGCTTCCAGGGGAACCCCCAAGAGACCCAGTACTTC. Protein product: CASSFQGNPQETQYF.

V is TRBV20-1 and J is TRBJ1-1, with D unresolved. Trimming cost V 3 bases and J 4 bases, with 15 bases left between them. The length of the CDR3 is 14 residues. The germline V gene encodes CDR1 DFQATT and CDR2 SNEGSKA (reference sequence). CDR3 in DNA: TGCAGTGCTAGCCCACGTGCGGGGTTCACTGAAGCTTTCTTT. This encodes CSASPRAGFTEAFF.

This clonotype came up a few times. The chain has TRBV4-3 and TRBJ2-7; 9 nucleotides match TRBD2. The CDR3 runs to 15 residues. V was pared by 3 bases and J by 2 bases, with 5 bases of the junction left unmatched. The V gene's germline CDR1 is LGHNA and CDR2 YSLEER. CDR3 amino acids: CASSQIPSGTYEQYF. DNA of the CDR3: TGCGCCAGCAGCCAGATCCCTAGCGGGACCTACGAGCAGTACTTC.

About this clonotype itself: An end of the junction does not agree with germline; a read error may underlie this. CDR3 region: CASGYTVGQPQHF. Written as DNA, the CDR3 is TGTGCCAGCGGTTACACGGTGGGGCAGCCCCAGCATTTT. The rearrangement uses TRBV6-2 or TRBV6-3 and TRBJ1-5; the D is unclear. Looked up from germline, CDR1 is MNHEY and CDR2 is SVGEGT. CDR3 size: 13 residues.

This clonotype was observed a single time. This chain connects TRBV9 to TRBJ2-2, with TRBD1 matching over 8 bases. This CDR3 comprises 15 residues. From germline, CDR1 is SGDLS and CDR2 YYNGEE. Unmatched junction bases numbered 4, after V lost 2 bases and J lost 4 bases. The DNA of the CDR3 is TGTGCCAGCAGCGTCTCGACAGGGGTCACCGGGGAGCTGTTTTTT. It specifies CASSVSTGVTGELFF.

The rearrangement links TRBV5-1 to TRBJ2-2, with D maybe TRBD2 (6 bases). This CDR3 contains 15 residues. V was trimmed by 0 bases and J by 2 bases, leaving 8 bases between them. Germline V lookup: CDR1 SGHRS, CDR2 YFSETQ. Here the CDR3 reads CASSLEGLNTGELFF. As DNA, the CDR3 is TGCGCCAGCAGCTTGGAGGGACTCAACACCGGGGAGCTGTTTTTT. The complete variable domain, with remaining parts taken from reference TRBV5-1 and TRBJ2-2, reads KAGVTQTPRYLIKTRGQQVTLSCSPISGHRSVSWYQQTPGQGLQFLFEYFSETQRNKGNFPGRFSGRQFSNSRSEMNVSTLELGDSALYLCASSLEGLNTGELFFGEGSRLTVL.

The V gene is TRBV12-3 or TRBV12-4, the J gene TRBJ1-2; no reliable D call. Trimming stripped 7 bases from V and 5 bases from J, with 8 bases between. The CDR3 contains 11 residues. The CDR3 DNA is TGTGCCAGCACTTCGGGGTATGGCTACACCTTC. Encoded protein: CASTSGYGYTF.

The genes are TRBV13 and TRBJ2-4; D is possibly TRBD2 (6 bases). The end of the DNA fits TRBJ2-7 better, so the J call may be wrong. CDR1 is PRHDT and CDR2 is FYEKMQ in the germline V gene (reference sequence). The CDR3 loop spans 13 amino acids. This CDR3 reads CASSAGPPYEQYF. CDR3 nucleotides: TGTGCCAGCAGCGCGGGACCTCCCTACGAGCAGTACTTC.

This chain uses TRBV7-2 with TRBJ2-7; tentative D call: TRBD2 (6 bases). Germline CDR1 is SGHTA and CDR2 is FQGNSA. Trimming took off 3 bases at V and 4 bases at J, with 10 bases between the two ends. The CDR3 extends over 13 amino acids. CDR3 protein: CASSLVSGYEQYF. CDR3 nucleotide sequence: TGTGCCAGCAGCTTGGTTAGCGGATACGAGCAGTACTTC.

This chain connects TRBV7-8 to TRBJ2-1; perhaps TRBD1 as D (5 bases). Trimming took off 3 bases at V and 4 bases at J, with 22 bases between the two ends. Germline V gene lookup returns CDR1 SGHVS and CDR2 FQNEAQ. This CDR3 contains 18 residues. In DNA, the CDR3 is TGTGCCAGCAGCTTCCCACGAAGGGCAGGGCCGAATTACAATGAGCAGTTCTTC. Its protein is CASSFPRRAGPNYNEQFF. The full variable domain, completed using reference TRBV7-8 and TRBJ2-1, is GAGVSQSPRYKVAKRGQDVALRCDPISGHVSLFWYQQALGQGPEFLTYFQNEAQLDKSGLPSDRFFAERPEGSVSTLKIQRTQQEDSAVYLCASSFPRRAGPNYNEQFFGPGTRLTVL.

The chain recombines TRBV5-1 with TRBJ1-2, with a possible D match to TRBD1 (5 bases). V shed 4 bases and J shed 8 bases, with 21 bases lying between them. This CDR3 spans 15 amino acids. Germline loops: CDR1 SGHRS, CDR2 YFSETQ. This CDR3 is CASSPLAGSEGGYTF. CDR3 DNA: TGCGCCAGCAGCCCCCTGGCAGGGTCGGAAGGGGGCTACACCTTC.

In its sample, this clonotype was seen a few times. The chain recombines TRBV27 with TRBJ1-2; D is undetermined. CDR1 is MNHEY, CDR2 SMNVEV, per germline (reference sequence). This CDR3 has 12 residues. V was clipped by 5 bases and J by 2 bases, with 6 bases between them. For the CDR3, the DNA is TGTGCCAGCAGTCCCCGGAACTATGGCTACACCTTC. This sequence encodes CASSPRNYGYTF.

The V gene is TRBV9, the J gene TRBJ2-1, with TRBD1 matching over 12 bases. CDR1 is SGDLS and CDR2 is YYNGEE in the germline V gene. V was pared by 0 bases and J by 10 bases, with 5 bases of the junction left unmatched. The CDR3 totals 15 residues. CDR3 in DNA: TGTGCCAGCAGCGTAGAGGGACAGGGGGCTAGGGAGCAGTTCTTC. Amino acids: CASSVEGQGAREQFF.

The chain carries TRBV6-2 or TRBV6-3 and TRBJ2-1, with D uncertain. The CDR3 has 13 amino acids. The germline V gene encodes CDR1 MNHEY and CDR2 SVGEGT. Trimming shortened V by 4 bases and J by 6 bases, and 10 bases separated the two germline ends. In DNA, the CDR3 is TGTGCCAGCAGTTCCACCTACGCCAATGAGCAGTTCTTC. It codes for CASSSTYANEQFF.

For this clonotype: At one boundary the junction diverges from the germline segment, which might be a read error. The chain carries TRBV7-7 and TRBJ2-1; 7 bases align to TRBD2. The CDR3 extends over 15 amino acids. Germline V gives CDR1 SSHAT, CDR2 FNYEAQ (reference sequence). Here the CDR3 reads CVSSFVSGLGNEQFF. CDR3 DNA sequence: TGTGTCAGCAGCTTCGTTAGCGGACTAGGAAATGAGCAGTTCTTC.

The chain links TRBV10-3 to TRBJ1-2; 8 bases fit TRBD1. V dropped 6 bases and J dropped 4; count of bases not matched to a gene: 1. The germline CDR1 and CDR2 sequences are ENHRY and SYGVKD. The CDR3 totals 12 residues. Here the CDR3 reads CAIRDRAYGYTF. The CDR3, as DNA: TGTGCCATCAGGGACAGGGCCTATGGCTACACCTTC.

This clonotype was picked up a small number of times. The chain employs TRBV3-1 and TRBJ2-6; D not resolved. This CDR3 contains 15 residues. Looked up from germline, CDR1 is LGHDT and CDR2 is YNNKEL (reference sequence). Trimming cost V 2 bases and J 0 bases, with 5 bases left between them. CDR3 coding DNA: TGTGCCAGCAGCCAACACGCCTCTGGGGCCAACGTCCTGACTTTC. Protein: CASSQHASGANVLTF.